This TCR beta chain was observed in a study of blood T cell repertoires in COVID-19 (TCRdb year 2020). Study-wide context: Samples covering the acute and convalescent phases of COVID-19 were provided by collaborators in the United States, Italy and Spain. The prospective study material was composed of cDNA or gDNA derived from T cells, B-cell-depleted T cells, or PBMCs. Subjects who had been exposed to COVID-19, were actively infected with it, or had recovered from it provided the deeply sampled blood TCRbeta repertoires that made up the dataset. The repertoires were made available in a free public database intended to serve as a resource for research on the immune response to SARS-CoV-2. Samples were obtained from the ongoing ImmuneRACE study (first 160 participants) and from 1,000 to 1,500 subjects provided by 6 global collaborators. Nearly every sample came with metadata listing a de-identified subject ID, COVID-19 status, age in years and sex. Where HLA class I and class II types were available, the types were taken from metadata supplied by the sample provider, not from assay-based typing. The research as a whole found: The amount of clinical and demographic metadata varied by source and participant and was provided uncurated.

TCRbeta CDR3 regions were amplified from genomic DNA by means of the immunoSEQ Assay, a bias-controlled multiplex PCR. In the original analysis: Nucleated cell counts per sample were estimated from amplification of reference gene primers within the assay. To quantify the absolute abundance of each unique TCRbeta CDR3 rearrangement, sequence reads were collapsed and filtered. For each sample, productive Simpson clonality was calculated by taking the square root of Simpson's diversity index across productive rearrangements. As stored in TCRdb, this immuneACCESS dataset retains in-frame rearrangements with V and J assigned. A fraction of the clones does not appear; measured against another copy, unresolved V genes explain less than half of the discrepancy, and the remainder lacks a known reason. The DNA gave D and trimming, while V, J and clone size come from that table. The table for this sample lists about 320,000 clones; approximately 90% of them were counted only once. The top ten hold more than 8.5% of the sample.

The CDR3 has 14 amino acids, counting the end cysteine and phenylalanine. Only the CDR3 DNA is retained, 42 bases long and in frame from the first base. CDR1 LNHDA and CDR2 SQIVND are derived from the germline V gene (reference sequence). The junction shows trimming of 4 bases on V and 8 bases on J, plus 14 bases between the germline ends. Participants in the prospective study were aged about 18 to 95 years, lived in 20 to 25 United States geographic areas, and enrolled through a virtual design. In the prospective study, participants were assigned to cohorts based on the clinical history participants reported in a screening survey and a study questionnaire. Recovered participants in ImmuneRACE Cohort 3 were defined as having two consecutive negative NP/OP PCR tests, clearance from a healthcare professional, or resolution of symptoms. In the prospective study, whole blood, serum and a nasopharyngeal or oropharyngeal swab were collected from each participant by mobile phlebotomists. Participants in the prospective study had the option to provide additional blood draws and questionnaires over a roughly two-month period. Prospective study blood samples were shipped either frozen or at room temperature before DNA extraction.

Of note for this clone: What this receptor recognizes is not known. Per-base qualities were not stored, and no clone one base away is much larger.

The chain links TRBV19 with TRBJ1-4, with the D gene not confidently named. The sample consisted of PBMCs or T cells enriched from blood (not recorded which). The receptor comes from a woman under 30 who had recovered from COVID-19. This receptor has the CDR3 CASSSTWAREKLFF. The nucleotides are TGTGCCAGTAGTAGTACTTGGGCACGGGAAAAACTGTTTTTT.